Each of the 19 T cell receptor beta chains below was sequenced from the same sample in a study of cytotoxic CD8 clonotypes in ibrutinib-treated CLL (dated by TCRdb to the early 2020s). The intended sense of this specimen's time point label: roughly 2 years on ibrutinib. The method was the immunoSEQ multiplex PCR assay. TCRdb re-hosts the immuneACCESS table, in-frame sequences only. Its copies lack some clones; in the studies checked, an unresolved V gene accounts for under half of them, and the cause for the rest is not known. The sample table contains about 120,000 clones; only one count was recorded for about 58% of them. The top ten clones comprise about 40% of the sample. The material sequenced was PBMCs, taken after 24 months of ibrutinib treatment. The receptors were gathered from a human donor with chronic lymphocytic leukemia.

The chain recombines TRBV7-9 with TRBJ2-2; D possibly corresponds to TRBD1 (5 bases). Germline CDR1 and CDR2: SEHNR and FQNEAQ (reference sequence). Trimming left V 2 bases short and J 2 bases short, with 12 bases between. CDR3 length: 16 amino acids. CDR3 sequence: CASSLITDRNTGELFF. The DNA of the CDR3 is TGTGCCAGCAGCTTAATTACCGACAGAAACACCGGGGAGCTGTTTTTT.

DNA for the CDR3: TGTGCCAGTTCGACTACCGGGACACGCAATCAGCCCCAGCATTTT. This gives the protein CASSTTGTRNQPQHF. J is TRBJ1-5 and V is TRBV19, with D possibly TRBD1 on 6 matching bases. CDR1 is LNHDA, CDR2 SQIVND, per germline (reference sequence). This CDR3 spans 15 amino acids. Trimming removed 8 bases from V and 2 bases from J, with 16 bases in between. Based on the CDR3 plus reference TRBV19 and TRBJ1-5, the full variable domain is DGGITQSPKYLFRKEGQNVTLSCEQNLNHDAMYWYRQDPGQGLRLIYYSQIVNDFQKGDIAEGYSVSREKKESFPLTVTSAQKNPTAFYLCASSTTGTRNQPQHFGDGTRLSIL.

The table lists this clone with a few counts. The rearrangement links TRBV5-5 to TRBJ2-7; D is perhaps TRBD2 (5 bases). V was pared by 0 bases and J by 0 bases, with 10 bases between. Germline lookup yields CDR1 SGHKS and CDR2 YYEKEE (reference sequence). The CDR3 loop spans 15 amino acids. Written as DNA, the CDR3 is TGTGCCAGCAGCTTGGGAGGGAAGGGCTCCTACGAGCAGTACTTC. Its translation: CASSLGGKGSYEQYF.

This chain connects TRBV20-1 to TRBJ2-3; possible D gene TRBD1, 5 bases. The V end was cut by 5 bases, the J end by 6 bases, with 9 bases between. The CDR3 is 11 amino acids. Germline CDR1 is DFQATT and CDR2 is SNEGSKA (reference sequence). CDR3 coding DNA: TGCAGTGCTCCTAGGGGTGATACGCAGTATTTT. This sequence encodes CSAPRGDTQYF.

CDR3 sequence: CASSLTASSGNTIYF. CDR3 bases: TGTGCCAGCAGCTTGACTGCGAGCTCTGGAAACACCATATATTTT. The V call is TRBV5-6, the J call TRBJ1-3; D is unclear. Germline V lookup: CDR1 SGHDT, CDR2 YYEEEE. CDR3 length: 15 amino acids. V lost 1 base and J lost 0, with 8 bases in between.

This clone was picked up a small number of times. J is TRBJ2-3 and V is TRBV27, with a tentative D call TRBD2 (5 bases). The CDR3 covers 13 residues. Germline lookup yields CDR1 MNHEY and CDR2 SMNVEV (reference sequence). V lost 10 bases to trimming and J lost 1 base, with 12 bases between them. In DNA, the CDR3 is TGTGCCACCCTCTCGCGGGGCACAGATACGCAGTATTTT. Translated: CATLSRGTDTQYF.

This clone was observed a handful of times. The chain combines TRBV7-2 with TRBJ2-5; 11 bases line up with TRBD2. The junction had 5 bases not matched to a gene; V was cut back by 3 bases and J by 5 bases. The germline gives CDR1 SGHTA, CDR2 FQGNSA. This CDR3 comprises 15 residues. In DNA form, the CDR3 reads TGTGCCAGCAGCTTTAGCGGGGGGGCCGTGGAGACCCAGTACTTC. Its translation: CASSFSGGAVETQYF.

The chain carries TRBV10-3 and TRBJ1-4; D call uncertain. Trimming cost V 2 bases and J 7 bases, with 2 bases left between them. Per the germline V gene, CDR1 is ENHRY and CDR2 is SYGVKD. The CDR3 has 11 residues. The CDR3 sequence is CAISEGEKLFF. The DNA for the CDR3 is TGTGCCATCAGTGAGGGTGAAAAACTGTTTTTT.

V gene TRBV9 combines with J gene TRBJ2-3; TRBD2 matches 11 bases. V dropped 2 bases and J dropped 7; count of bases not matched to a gene: 9. Germline values: CDR1 SGDLS, CDR2 YYNGEE. The CDR3 is made up of 16 amino acids. CDR3 nucleotide sequence: TGTGCCAGCAGCGTGGGGGGGACTAGCGGCCTCTATACGCAGTATTTT. This encodes CASSVGGTSGLYTQYF.

The chain uses TRBV9 and TRBJ2-1, with 7 bases fitting TRBD2. V lost 2 bases, J lost 15 bases, and 11 bases stayed unmatched. Germline assignment: CDR1 SGDLS and CDR2 YYNGEE. The CDR3 is made up of 13 amino acids. Here the CDR3 DNA reads TGTGCCAGCAGCGTCGTTTCGGGGGGTTCTGCGTTCTTC. Its protein product is CASSVVSGGSAFF.

The CDR3 sequence: CASSIGQVASYEQYF. The CDR3 nucleotides are TGTGCCAGTAGTATCGGGCAGGTGGCCTCCTACGAGCAGTACTTC. V usage is TRBV19 and J usage is TRBJ2-7, with no clear D. The CDR3 contains 15 residues. Germline V gives CDR1 LNHDA, CDR2 SQIVND (reference sequence). The V and J ends lost 3 bases and 0 bases respectively, with 12 bases between them.

This clone was picked up many times. The V gene is TRBV20-1, the J gene TRBJ2-5; D is uncertain. Germline loops: CDR1 DFQATT, CDR2 SNEGSKA (reference sequence). The CDR3 loop spans 11 amino acids. Trimming shortened V by 5 bases and J by 5 bases, and 9 bases separated the two germline ends. CDR3: CSAAVGETQYF. Written as DNA, the CDR3 is TGCAGTGCTGCTGTGGGGGAGACCCAGTACTTC.

The chain couples TRBV2 to TRBJ2-7; a possible D gene is TRBD1 (5 bases). V was cut by 5 bases and J by 3 bases, with 14 bases left in between. This CDR3 spans 14 amino acids. CDR1 and CDR2 from the germline V gene are SNHLY and FYNNEI. The CDR3 DNA follows: TGTGCCAGCAGTTCCCAGACAGTCCACTACGAGCAGTACTTC. Protein: CASSSQTVHYEQYF.

This clone was found a few times. The same CDR3 can be traced to other DNA sequences in this sample. The chain combines TRBV6-6 with TRBJ2-5; D remains unclear. The V gene lost 2 bases and the J gene lost 3 bases, with 7 bases spanning the gap. The CDR3 covers 13 residues. The germline V gene has CDR1 MNHNY and CDR2 SVGAGI (reference sequence). The CDR3 DNA follows: TGTGCCAGCAGTTACCAGGAAAAAGAGACCCAGTACTTC. Its translation is CASSYQEKETQYF.

The gene calls are TRBV5-1 and TRBJ1-6; D call uncertain. The CDR3 sequence is 12 residues long. The V and J ends lost 6 bases and 7 bases respectively, with 8 bases between them. In germline, CDR1 is SGHRS, CDR2 YFSETQ. The CDR3 region is CASNKENSPLHF. CDR3 DNA: TGCGCCAGCAATAAGGAGAATTCACCCCTCCACTTT.

The chain carries TRBV6-5 and TRBJ2-7; no definite D call. Germline CDR1 reads MNHEY; CDR2 reads SVGAGI. Trimming shortened V by 5 bases and J by 2 bases, and 7 bases separated the two germline ends. The CDR3 extends over 12 amino acids. Written as DNA, the CDR3 is TGTGCCAGCAGTCCCGACGCCTACGAGCAGTACTTC. Protein: CASSPDAYEQYF.

V usage is TRBV29-1 and J usage is TRBJ2-1, with 11 bases lining up with TRBD2. Germline values: CDR1 SQVTM, CDR2 ANQGSEA. The CDR3 has 16 residues. Trimming cost V 0 bases and J 16 bases; bases outside gene matches: 17. The CDR3 here is CSVEDRDFPLAGGPFF. The CDR3 DNA reads TGCAGCGTTGAAGATCGAGACTTCCCGCTAGCGGGGGGCCCTTTCTTC.

This sequence joins TRBV28 and TRBJ1-1; possibly TRBD1 for D (6 bases). This CDR3 has 13 residues. Germline V gene sequence: CDR1 MDHEN, CDR2 SYDVKM. The ends were cut back, 6 bases at V and 0 bases at J, with 8 bases in the middle. The CDR3 is CASSGQLNTEAFF. CDR3 nucleotide sequence: TGTGCCAGCAGCGGACAGTTGAACACTGAAGCTTTCTTT.

This clone appeared once. This chain joins TRBV12-5 and TRBJ2-7; TRBD1 agrees at 8 bases. CDR1 and CDR2 (germline): LGHNT, FRNRAP. The CDR3 spans 15 residues. The V segment lost 6 bases and the J segment 5 bases; nucleotides outside the gene matches: 12. In DNA, the CDR3 is TGTGCTAGTGGAAATAAGGCACAGGGGGGCCACGAGCAGTACTTC. This gives the protein CASGNKAQGGHEQYF.